Sequencing of this T cell receptor (beta chain) was carried out in a study of a mutant IDH1 vaccine in newly diagnosed glioma. Regarding time point: week 23, last vaccination. Each dose delivered 300 ug of mutant IDH1 20-mer peptide subcutaneously with imiquimod. Of note for this clone: No antigen is known for it.

CDR3 length: 14 residues. J gave up 1 base and V 5 bases, and 3 bases lay outside the gene matches. The germline V gene encodes CDR1 SGHNT and CDR2 YYREEE (reference sequence). Assay: immunoSEQ multiplex PCR; the TCRdb copy retains only in-frame clones and omits some. This sample has tens of thousands of clones, with roughly 80% found just once. The sample was PBMCs, taken from a glioma patient whose treatment included an IDH1 peptide vaccine. This chain uses TRBV5-4 with TRBJ2-3; 8 nucleotides match TRBD2. The sequence came from a man aged 35-49 years with glioma. The CDR3 here is CASSSAGGTDTQYF. As DNA, the CDR3 is TGTGCCAGCAGTTCAGCGGGGGGCACAGATACGCAGTATTTT.